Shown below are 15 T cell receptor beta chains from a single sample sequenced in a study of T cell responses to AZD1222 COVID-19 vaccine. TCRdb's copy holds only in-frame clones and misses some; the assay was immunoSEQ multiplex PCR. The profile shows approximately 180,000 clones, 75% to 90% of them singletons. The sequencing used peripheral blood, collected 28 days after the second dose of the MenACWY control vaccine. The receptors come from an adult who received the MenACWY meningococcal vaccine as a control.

The CDR3 region is CASSLRAGGLPGNEQFF. CDR3 DNA: TGTGCCAGCAGCTTGCGAGCGGGAGGGCTTCCGGGGAATGAGCAGTTCTTC. J is TRBJ2-1 and V is TRBV5-4; 10 nucleotides line up with TRBD2. Germline V gives CDR1 SGHNT, CDR2 YYREEE (reference sequence). The junction had 11 bases not matched to a gene; V was cut back by 1 base and J by 7 bases. CDR3 length: 17 residues.

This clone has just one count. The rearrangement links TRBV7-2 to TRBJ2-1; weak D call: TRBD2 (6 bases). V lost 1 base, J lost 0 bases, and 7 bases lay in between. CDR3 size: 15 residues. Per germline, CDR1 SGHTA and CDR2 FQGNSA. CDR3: CASSLDGSSYNEQFF. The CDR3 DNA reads TGTGCCAGCAGCTTAGACGGGAGCTCCTACAATGAGCAGTTCTTC.

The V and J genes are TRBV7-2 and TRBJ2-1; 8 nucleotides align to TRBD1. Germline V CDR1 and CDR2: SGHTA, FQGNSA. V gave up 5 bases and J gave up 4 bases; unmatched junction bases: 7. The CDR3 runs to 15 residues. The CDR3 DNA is TGTGCCAGCAGCCCACCGGACAGGGTGTACAATGAGCAGTTCTTC. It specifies CASSPPDRVYNEQFF.

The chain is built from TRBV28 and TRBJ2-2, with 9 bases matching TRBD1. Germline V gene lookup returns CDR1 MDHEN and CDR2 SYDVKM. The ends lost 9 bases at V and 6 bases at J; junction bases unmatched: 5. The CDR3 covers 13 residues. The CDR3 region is CASRQGVSGELFF. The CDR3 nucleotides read TGTGCCAGTCGACAGGGGGTGTCCGGGGAGCTGTTTTTT. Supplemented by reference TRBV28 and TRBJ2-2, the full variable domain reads DVKVTQSSRYLVKRTGEKVFLECVQDMDHENMFWYRQDPGLGLRLIYFSYDVKMKEKGDIPEGYSVSREKKERFSLILESASTNQTSMYLCASRQGVSGELFFGEGSRLTVL.

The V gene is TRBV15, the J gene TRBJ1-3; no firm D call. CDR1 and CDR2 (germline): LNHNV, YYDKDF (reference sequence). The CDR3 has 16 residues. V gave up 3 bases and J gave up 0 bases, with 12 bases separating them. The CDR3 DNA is TGTGCCACCAGCAGTTCCAAGTGGGGCTCTGGAAACACCATATATTTT. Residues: CATSSSKWGSGNTIYF.

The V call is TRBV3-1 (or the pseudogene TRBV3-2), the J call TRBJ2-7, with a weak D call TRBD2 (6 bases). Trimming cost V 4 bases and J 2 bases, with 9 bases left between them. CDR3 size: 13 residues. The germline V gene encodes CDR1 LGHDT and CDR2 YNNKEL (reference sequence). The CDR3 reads CASSRDCPYEQYF. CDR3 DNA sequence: TGTGCCAGCAGCCGGGACTGCCCCTACGAGCAGTACTTC.

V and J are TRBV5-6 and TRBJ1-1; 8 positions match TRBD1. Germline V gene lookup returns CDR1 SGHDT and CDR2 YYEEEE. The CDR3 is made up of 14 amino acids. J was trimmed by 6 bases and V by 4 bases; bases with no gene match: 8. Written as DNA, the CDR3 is TGTGCCAGCAGCCCCGAGGACAGGGAATCTGAAGCTTTCTTT. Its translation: CASSPEDRESEAFF. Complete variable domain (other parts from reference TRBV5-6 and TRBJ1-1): DAGVTQSPTHLIKTRGQQVTLRCSPKSGHDTVSWYQQALGQGPQFIFQYYEEEERQRGNFPDRFSGHQFPNYSSELNVNALLLGDSALYLCASSPEDRESEAFFGQGTRLTVV.

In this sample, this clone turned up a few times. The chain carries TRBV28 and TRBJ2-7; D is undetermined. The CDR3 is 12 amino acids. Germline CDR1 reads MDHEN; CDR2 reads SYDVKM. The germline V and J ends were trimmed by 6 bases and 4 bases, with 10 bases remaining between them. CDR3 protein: CASSPIVYEQYF. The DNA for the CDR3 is TGTGCCAGCAGCCCTATAGTATACGAGCAGTACTTC. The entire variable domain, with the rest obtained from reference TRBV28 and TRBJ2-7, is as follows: DVKVTQSSRYLVKRTGEKVFLECVQDMDHENMFWYRQDPGLGLRLIYFSYDVKMKEKGDIPEGYSVSREKKERFSLILESASTNQTSMYLCASSPIVYEQYFGPGTRLTVT.

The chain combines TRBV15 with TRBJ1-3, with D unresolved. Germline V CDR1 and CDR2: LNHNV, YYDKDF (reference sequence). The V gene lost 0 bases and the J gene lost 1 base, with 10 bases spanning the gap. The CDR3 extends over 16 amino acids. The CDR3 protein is CATSRDLGGSGNTIYF. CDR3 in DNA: TGTGCCACCAGCAGAGATCTGGGTGGGTCTGGAAACACCATATATTTT.

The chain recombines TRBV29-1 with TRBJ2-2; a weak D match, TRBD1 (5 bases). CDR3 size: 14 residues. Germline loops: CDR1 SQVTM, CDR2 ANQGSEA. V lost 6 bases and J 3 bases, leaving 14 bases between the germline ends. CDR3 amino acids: CSVCRAVDTGELFF. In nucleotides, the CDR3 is TGCAGCGTCTGCAGGGCGGTGGACACCGGGGAGCTGTTTTTT.

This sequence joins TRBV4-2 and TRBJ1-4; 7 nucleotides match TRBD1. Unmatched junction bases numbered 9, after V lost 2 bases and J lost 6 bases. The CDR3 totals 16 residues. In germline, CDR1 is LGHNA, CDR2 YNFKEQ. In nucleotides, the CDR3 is TGTGCCAGCAGCCAAAGATCGACAGGGATTGATGAAAAACTGTTTTTT. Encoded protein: CASSQRSTGIDEKLFF.

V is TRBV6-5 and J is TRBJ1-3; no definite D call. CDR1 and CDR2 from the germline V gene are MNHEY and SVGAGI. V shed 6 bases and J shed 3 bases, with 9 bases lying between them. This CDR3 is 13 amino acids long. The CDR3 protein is CASSPTVGNTIYF. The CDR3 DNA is TGTGCCAGCAGCCCGACGGTTGGAAACACCATATATTTT.

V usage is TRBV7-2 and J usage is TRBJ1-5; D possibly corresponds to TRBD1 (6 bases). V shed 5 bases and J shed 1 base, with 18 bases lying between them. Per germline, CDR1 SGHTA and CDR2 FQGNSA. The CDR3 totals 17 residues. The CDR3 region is CASSQQGGSMSNQPQHF. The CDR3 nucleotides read TGTGCCAGCAGCCAACAGGGAGGTAGTATGAGCAATCAGCCCCAGCATTTT.

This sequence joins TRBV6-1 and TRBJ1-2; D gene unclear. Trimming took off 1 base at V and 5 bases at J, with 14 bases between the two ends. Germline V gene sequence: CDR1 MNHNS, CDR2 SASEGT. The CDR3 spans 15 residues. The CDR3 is CASSEDGQPFYGYTF. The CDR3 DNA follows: TGTGCCAGCAGTGAAGATGGGCAGCCTTTTTATGGCTACACCTTC.

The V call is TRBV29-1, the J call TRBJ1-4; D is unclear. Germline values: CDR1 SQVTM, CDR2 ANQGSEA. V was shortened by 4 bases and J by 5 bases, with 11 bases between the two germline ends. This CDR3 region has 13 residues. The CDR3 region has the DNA TGCAGCGTTGGGGCAGCACGGAATGAAAAACTGTTTTTT. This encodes CSVGAARNEKLFF.